These 9 T cell receptor beta chains originate from one sample sequenced in a study of T cells in Graves' hyperthyroidism and ophthalmopathy. TCR beta CDR3 region amplification was performed from RNA transcripts. An initial round of RT-PCR targeting the TCR CDR3 relied on the HTBI primer set. Via MiXCR, TCRdb re-called the multiplex PCR reads, giving one row per CDR3 protein. The repertoire holds some 580,000 distinct CDR3 sequences, around 15% seen once, with more than 3% in the top ten. The sample comprised blood. The receptors originated from a woman aged 40 to 50 with Graves' ophthalmopathy.

This clonotype was observed at least ten times. This sequence joins TRBV2 and TRBJ2-1, with TRBD2 matching 7 bases. The CDR3 consists of 13 residues. From germline, CDR1 is SNHLY and CDR2 FYNNEI. Trimming at V came to 5 bases and at J to 6 bases, leaving 4 bases not matched to a gene. The CDR3 sequence is CASSRDYSNEQFF. CDR3 DNA: TGTGCCAGCAGTAGGGACTATTCCAATGAGCAGTTCTTC. The whole variable domain, filled in from reference TRBV2 and TRBJ2-1, reads EPEVTQTPSHQVTQMGQEVILRCVPISNHLYFYWYRQILGQKVEFLVSFYNNEISEKSEIFDDQFSVERPDGSNFTLKIRSTKLEDSAMYFCASSRDYSNEQFFGPGTRLTVL.

The gene calls are TRBV5-4 and TRBJ2-3; D uncertain. The CDR3 has 14 residues. Trimming took 0 bases from V and 2 from J, leaving 7 bases between them. CDR1 and CDR2 from the germline V gene are SGHNT and YYREEE (reference sequence). The CDR3 protein is CASSLDIFTDTQYF. DNA for the CDR3: TGTGCCAGCAGCTTGGACATATTCACAGATACGCAGTATTTT.

This clonotype was counted at least ten times. The V and J genes are TRBV5-1 and TRBJ2-7, with D unresolved. The CDR3 totals 13 residues. Germline CDR1 and CDR2: SGHRS and YFSETQ. The germline V and J ends were trimmed by 0 bases and 2 bases, with 6 bases remaining between them. The CDR3 nucleotides are TGCGCCAGCAGCTTGGAACCAACCTACGAGCAGTACTTC. Translation: CASSLEPTYEQYF. Drawing the rest from reference TRBV5-1 and TRBJ2-7, the complete variable domain is KAGVTQTPRYLIKTRGQQVTLSCSPISGHRSVSWYQQTPGQGLQFLFEYFSETQRNKGNFPGRFSGRQFSNSRSEMNVSTLELGDSALYLCASSLEPTYEQYFGPGTRLTVT.

Only a few counts were recorded for this clonotype. V and J are TRBV7-9 and TRBJ1-1; no reliable D call. The CDR3 consists of 12 residues. V was shortened by 1 base and J by 6 bases, with 6 bases between the two germline ends. CDR1 SEHNR and CDR2 FQNEAQ come from the germline V gene (reference sequence). Here the CDR3 reads CASSLEIAEAFF. The CDR3, as DNA: TGTGCCAGCAGCTTAGAGATAGCTGAAGCTTTCTTT.

This clonotype was recorded at least ten times. The chain employs TRBV2 and TRBJ2-1, with D perhaps being TRBD1 or TRBD2 (5 bases each). V lost 3 bases and J lost 0, with 12 bases in between. The CDR3 contains 16 residues. From germline, CDR1 is SNHLY and CDR2 FYNNEI. The CDR3 region has the DNA TGTGCCAGCAGTGAGCTTTTGGGGGACTCCTACAATGAGCAGTTCTTC. Translated: CASSELLGDSYNEQFF.

Comment on this clonotype: A much larger clone lies one base from this, so it may be a read error. The chain couples TRBV29-1 to TRBJ1-1, with 11 bases matching TRBD1. The CDR3 is 15 amino acids. The V and J ends lost 7 bases and 3 bases, in that order; junction bases with no gene match: 10. From germline, CDR1 is SQVTM and CDR2 ANQGSEA. The CDR3 DNA follows: TGCAGCGGTGTGGGGACAGGGGGTATGGACACTGAAGCTTTCTTT. It codes for CSGVGTGGMDTEAFF.

This clonotype has at least ten counts. This rearrangement joins TRBV2 to TRBJ2-5; maybe TRBD1 (6 bases). The CDR3 length is 15 residues. The V and J ends lost 6 bases and 2 bases respectively, with 16 bases between them. Germline loops: CDR1 SNHLY, CDR2 FYNNEI. In DNA, the CDR3 is TGTGCCAGCAGCTATCTGGGGGCTGGACAAGAGACCCAGTACTTC. It codes for CASSYLGAGQETQYF.

This clonotype was seen repeatedly, ten times or more. J is TRBJ2-1 and V is TRBV11-2, with 10 nucleotides matching TRBD2. Trimming took 3 bases from V and 5 from J; bases not matched to a gene: 4. The germline V gene has CDR1 SGHAT and CDR2 FQNNGV. The CDR3 is made up of 15 amino acids. The CDR3 nucleotides are TGTGCCAGCAGCTTCTCTAGCGGGGGACACAATGAGCAGTTCTTC. Its translation is CASSFSSGGHNEQFF.

This clonotype occurred a few times. The V gene is TRBV18, the J gene TRBJ2-3, with TRBD2 matching over 10 bases. Trimming took 2 bases from V and 2 from J; bases not matched to a gene: 4. The CDR3 length is 16 residues. The V gene's germline CDR1 is KGHSH and CDR2 LQKENI. The chain's CDR3 is CASSPRLAGVTDTQYF. Written as DNA, the CDR3 is TGTGCCAGCTCACCAAGGCTAGCGGGGGTCACAGATACGCAGTATTTT.